The present T cell receptor (beta chain) was sequenced within a study of regulatory and conventional T cells in RAG deficiency. Study results and limitations: Omenn patients showed >85% Treg-Tconv overlap and shorter CDR3 lengths. Omenn CD25-high CD127-low cells may be activated cells, not true Tregs. Control T-cell subsets had markedly higher Shannon entropy and lower Simpson indices than RAG-deficient patients.

With regard to this clone: Its antigen is not known.

Here immunoSEQ multiplex PCR was the method, and the copy in TCRdb shows in-frame clones only, minus some. The table shows some 28,000 clones, with around nine tenths occurring only once. Regulatory T cells were sorted from blood as CD4+ CD25-high CD127-low cells. V lost 1 base and J 9 bases, leaving 18 bases between the germline ends. In germline, CDR1 is SQVTM, CDR2 ANQGSEA. CDR3 length: 14 residues. These data also featured in a second study, about regulatory T cells. Per that paper: Amplification used 52 TRBV primers and 13 TRBJ primers. In patients, unique TRB V-J pairs were restricted and V/J usage skewed, especially in Tregs.

Sequencing was performed on Tregs sorted from blood. The sequence was obtained from a human donor in good health. J is TRBJ2-5 and V is TRBV29-1; maybe TRBD2 (6 bases). The CDR3 DNA is TGCAGCGTTGAAGGTCCGGGGGTCTTCAAGTCCCAGTACTTC. This gives the protein CSVEGPGVFKSQYF. Filled out from reference TRBV29-1 and TRBJ2-5, the complete variable domain reads SAVISQKPSRDICQRGTSLTIQCQVDSQVTMMFWYRQQPGQSLTLIATANQGSEATYESGFVIDKFPISRPNLTFSTLTVSNMSPEDSSIYLCSVEGPGVFKSQYFGPGTRLLVL.